These 10 T cell receptor beta chains originate from one sample sequenced in a study of T cells in Graves' hyperthyroidism and ophthalmopathy. Amplification yielded TCR beta CDR3 regions, with RNA transcripts as the source. When the TCR CDR3 underwent first-round RT-PCR, the HTBI primer set was used. TCRdb fed the multiplex PCR reads into MiXCR, producing one record per CDR3 protein. The sample includes 300,000 to 400,000 distinct CDR3 sequences, approximately 13% seen only once; the top ten take 20% to 25%. The sequencing input was blood. These receptors were taken from a woman in her twenties or thirties with Graves' hyperthyroidism.

This clonotype was recorded at least ten times. The genes are TRBV27 and TRBJ2-7; D uncertain. Per germline, CDR1 MNHEY and CDR2 SMNVEV (reference sequence). The CDR3 is 12 amino acids. The V end lost 5 bases, the J end lost 6 bases, and 11 bases lay between the germline ends. The CDR3 spells CASSPSPLEQYF. DNA of the CDR3: TGTGCCAGCAGTCCCTCCCCCCTCGAGCAGTACTTC.

The chain links TRBV11-2 to TRBJ2-5; TRBD1 or TRBD2 may be the D gene (5 bases each). Deletions cut 5 bases from V and 5 bases from J, with 18 bases between. Germline V gene data show CDR1 as SGHAT and CDR2 as FQNNGV. The CDR3 spans 15 residues. The CDR3 nucleotides read TGTGCCAGCAGCCACCCCCTCGGGGCCCGGGAGACCCAGTACTTC. Its translation: CASSHPLGARETQYF.

This clonotype was seen a handful of times. J is TRBJ2-3 and V is TRBV2; D not resolved. This CDR3 is 12 amino acids long. Germline CDR1 and CDR2: SNHLY and FYNNEI. CDR3 loop: CAGADNTDTQYF. CDR3 DNA sequence: TGTGCAGGTGCAGATAACACAGATACGCAGTATTTT.

This chain joins TRBV6-1 and TRBJ1-4; TRBD1 might be the D (5 bases). Trimming took off 6 bases at V and 6 bases at J, with 14 bases between the two ends. The CDR3 spans 14 residues. Germline lookup yields CDR1 MNHNS and CDR2 SASEGT. As DNA, the CDR3 is TGTGCCAGCAGCTCCGTTGGGGACTATGAAAAACTGTTTTTT. Translating it yields CASSSVGDYEKLFF.

The chain uses TRBV7-9 and TRBJ1-5, with D unresolved. The length of the CDR3 is 13 residues. V gave up 1 base and J gave up 6 bases, with 7 bases separating them. The germline V gene has CDR1 SEHNR and CDR2 FQNEAQ (reference sequence). CDR3 amino acids: CASSLGASQPQHF. CDR3 nucleotide sequence: TGTGCCAGCAGCTTAGGTGCGAGTCAGCCCCAGCATTTT.

In its sample, this clonotype was seen a few times. The rearrangement links TRBV28 to TRBJ2-7; D is perhaps TRBD1 (5 bases). CDR1 is MDHEN and CDR2 is SYDVKM in the germline V gene. The CDR3 runs to 14 residues. Trimming cost V 7 bases and J 7 bases, with 20 bases left between them. The CDR3 DNA is TGTGCCAGCACCGCCGCAGGGCCGTTGAGGGAGCAGTACTTC. Its translation is CASTAAGPLREQYF.

This clonotype was seen ten or more times. The V and J genes are TRBV12-3 or TRBV12-4 and TRBJ1-1; perhaps TRBD1 as D (6 bases). This CDR3 has 13 residues. V was clipped by 3 bases and J by 7 bases, with 12 bases between them. CDR3 sequence reads: CASSLIGGREAFF. CDR3 nucleotides: TGTGCCAGCAGTTTGATAGGGGGGCGTGAAGCTTTCTTT.

This clonotype was picked up many times. The chain carries TRBV19 and TRBJ1-2, with a weak D call TRBD1 (6 bases). The V gene's germline CDR1 is LNHDA and CDR2 SQIVND (reference sequence). The CDR3 contains 17 residues. Trimming removed 4 bases at V and 0 bases at J, with 18 bases between. In DNA, the CDR3 is TGTGCCAGTAGTAGGACCCTAACGACAGGAGCTAACTATGGCTACACCTTC. It encodes CASSRTLTTGANYGYTF.

This clonotype was seen repeatedly, ten times or more. The gene calls are TRBV28 and TRBJ2-5, with 8 bases identical to TRBD1. Unmatched junction bases numbered 11, after V lost 6 bases and J lost 5 bases. CDR1 MDHEN and CDR2 SYDVKM come from the germline V gene. CDR3 length equals 15 residues. In DNA, the CDR3 is TGTGCCAGCAGCCTCCAGGCAGGGGGCATGGAGACCCAGTACTTC. This gives the protein CASSLQAGGMETQYF.

This clonotype was counted at least ten times. This sequence joins TRBV20-1 and TRBJ2-3; D is ambiguous. Trimming pared 2 bases from V and 4 bases from J, leaving 10 bases between. CDR3 length: 13 amino acids. Germline values: CDR1 DFQATT, CDR2 SNEGSKA (reference sequence). CDR3 sequence reads: CSARPDGPDTQYF. CDR3 DNA: TGCAGTGCTAGACCGGATGGGCCAGATACGCAGTATTTT.